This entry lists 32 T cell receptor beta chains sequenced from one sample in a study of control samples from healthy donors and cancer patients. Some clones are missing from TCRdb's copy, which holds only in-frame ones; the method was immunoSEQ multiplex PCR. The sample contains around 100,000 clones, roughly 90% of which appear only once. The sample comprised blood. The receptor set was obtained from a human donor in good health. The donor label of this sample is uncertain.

The CDR3 reads CASSGTGLSSYNEQFF. CDR3 bases: TGTGCCAGCAGCGGTACAGGGCTGAGCTCCTACAATGAGCAGTTCTTC. The chain combines TRBV5-5 with TRBJ2-1; perhaps TRBD1 as D (6 bases). Germline V gene lookup returns CDR1 SGHKS and CDR2 YYEKEE (reference sequence). V was pared by 4 bases and J by 0 bases, with 14 bases between. This CDR3 region has 16 residues.

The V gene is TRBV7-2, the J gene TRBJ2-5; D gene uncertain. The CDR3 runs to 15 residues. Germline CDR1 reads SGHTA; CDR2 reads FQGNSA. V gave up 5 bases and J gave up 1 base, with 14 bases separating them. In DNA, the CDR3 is TGTGCCAGCAGCCCGAGGTGGGCGGTCCAAGAGACCCAGTACTTC. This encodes CASSPRWAVQETQYF.

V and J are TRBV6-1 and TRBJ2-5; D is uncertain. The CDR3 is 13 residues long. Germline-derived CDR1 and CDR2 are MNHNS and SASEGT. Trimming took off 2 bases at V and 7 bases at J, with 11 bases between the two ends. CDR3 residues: CASSEKMVGTQYF. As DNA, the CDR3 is TGTGCCAGCAGTGAAAAGATGGTGGGGACCCAGTACTTC.

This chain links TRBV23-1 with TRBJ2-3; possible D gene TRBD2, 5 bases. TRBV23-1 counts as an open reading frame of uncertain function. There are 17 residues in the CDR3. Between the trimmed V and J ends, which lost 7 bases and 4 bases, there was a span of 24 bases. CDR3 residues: CASTHHPTEGTADTQYF. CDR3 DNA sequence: TGCGCCAGCACTCACCACCCGACCGAGGGCACAGCAGATACGCAGTATTTT.

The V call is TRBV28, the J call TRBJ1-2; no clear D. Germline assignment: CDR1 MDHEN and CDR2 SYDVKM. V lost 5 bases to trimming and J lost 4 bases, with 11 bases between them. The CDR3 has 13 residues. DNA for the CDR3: TGTGCCAGCAGTGCATATTTAGGCTATGGCTACACCTTC. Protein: CASSAYLGYGYTF.

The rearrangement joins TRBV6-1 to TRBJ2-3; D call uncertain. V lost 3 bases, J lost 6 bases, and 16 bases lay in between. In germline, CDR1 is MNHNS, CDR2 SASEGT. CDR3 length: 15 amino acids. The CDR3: CASSDSPRLGDTQYF. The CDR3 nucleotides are TGTGCCAGCAGTGATAGCCCCCGTTTAGGTGATACGCAGTATTTT.

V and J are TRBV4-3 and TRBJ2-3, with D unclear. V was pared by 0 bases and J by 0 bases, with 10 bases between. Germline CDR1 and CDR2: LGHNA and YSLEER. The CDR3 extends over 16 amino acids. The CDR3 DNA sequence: TGCGCCAGCAGCCAAGATGTCAGTACTAGCACAGATACGCAGTATTTT. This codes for CASSQDVSTSTDTQYF.

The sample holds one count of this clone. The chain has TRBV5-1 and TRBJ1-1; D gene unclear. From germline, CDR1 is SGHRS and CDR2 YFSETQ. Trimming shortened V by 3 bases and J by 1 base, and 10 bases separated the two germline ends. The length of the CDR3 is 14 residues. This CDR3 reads CASSSYGQNTEAFF. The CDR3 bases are TGCGCCAGCAGCTCATACGGCCAGAACACTGAAGCTTTCTTT. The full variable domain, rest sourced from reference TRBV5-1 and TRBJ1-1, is KAGVTQTPRYLIKTRGQQVTLSCSPISGHRSVSWYQQTPGQGLQFLFEYFSETQRNKGNFPGRFSGRQFSNSRSEMNVSTLELGDSALYLCASSSYGQNTEAFFGQGTRLTVV.

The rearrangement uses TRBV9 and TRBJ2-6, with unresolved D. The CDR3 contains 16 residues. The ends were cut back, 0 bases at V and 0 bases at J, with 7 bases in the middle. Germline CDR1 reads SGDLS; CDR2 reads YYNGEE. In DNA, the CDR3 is TGTGCCAGCAGCGTAGCACAGTCCTCTGGGGCCAACGTCCTGACTTTC. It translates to CASSVAQSSGANVLTF.

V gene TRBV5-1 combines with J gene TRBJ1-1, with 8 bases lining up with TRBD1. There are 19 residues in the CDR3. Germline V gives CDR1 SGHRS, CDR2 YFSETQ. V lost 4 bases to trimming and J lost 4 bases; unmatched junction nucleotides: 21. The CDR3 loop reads CASSGILAGTGTLPTEAFF. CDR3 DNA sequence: TGCGCCAGCAGCGGGATACTCGCCGGGACAGGAACCTTGCCCACTGAAGCTTTCTTT. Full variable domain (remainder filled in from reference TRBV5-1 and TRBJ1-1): KAGVTQTPRYLIKTRGQQVTLSCSPISGHRSVSWYQQTPGQGLQFLFEYFSETQRNKGNFPGRFSGRQFSNSRSEMNVSTLELGDSALYLCASSGILAGTGTLPTEAFFGQGTRLTVV.

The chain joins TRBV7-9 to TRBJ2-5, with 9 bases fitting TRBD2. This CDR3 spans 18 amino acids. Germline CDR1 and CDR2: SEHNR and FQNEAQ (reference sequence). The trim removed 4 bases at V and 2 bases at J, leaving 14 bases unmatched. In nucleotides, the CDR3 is TGTGCCAGCAGCTCTACGGCGTGGGTTAGCGGGGGTCAAGAGACCCAGTACTTC. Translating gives CASSSTAWVSGGQETQYF.

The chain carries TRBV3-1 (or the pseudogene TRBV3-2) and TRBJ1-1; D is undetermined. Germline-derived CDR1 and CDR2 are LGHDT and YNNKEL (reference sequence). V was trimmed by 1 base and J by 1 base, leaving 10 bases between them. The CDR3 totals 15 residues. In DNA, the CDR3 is TGTGCCAGCAGCCAAGTAAAATCCTGGAACACTGAAGCTTTCTTT. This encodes CASSQVKSWNTEAFF.

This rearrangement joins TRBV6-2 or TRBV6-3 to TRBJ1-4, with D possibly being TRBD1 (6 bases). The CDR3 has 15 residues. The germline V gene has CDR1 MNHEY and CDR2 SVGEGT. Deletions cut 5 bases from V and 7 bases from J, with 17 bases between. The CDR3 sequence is CASSPNRVWIEKLFF. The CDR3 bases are TGTGCCAGCAGTCCGAACAGGGTGTGGATTGAAAAACTGTTTTTT.

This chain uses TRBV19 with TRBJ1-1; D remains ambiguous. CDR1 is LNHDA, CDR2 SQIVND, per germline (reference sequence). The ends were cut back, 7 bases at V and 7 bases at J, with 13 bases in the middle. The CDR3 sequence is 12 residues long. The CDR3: CASNFRGGEAFF. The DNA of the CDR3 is TGTGCCAGTAACTTTCGTGGAGGTGAAGCTTTCTTT.

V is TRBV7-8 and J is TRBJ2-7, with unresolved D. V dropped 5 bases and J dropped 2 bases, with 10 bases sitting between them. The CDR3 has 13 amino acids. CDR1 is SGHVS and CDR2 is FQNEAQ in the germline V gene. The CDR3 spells CASSLGPPYEQYV. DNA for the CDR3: TGTGCCAGCAGCCTCGGACCCCCCTACGAGCAGTACGTC.

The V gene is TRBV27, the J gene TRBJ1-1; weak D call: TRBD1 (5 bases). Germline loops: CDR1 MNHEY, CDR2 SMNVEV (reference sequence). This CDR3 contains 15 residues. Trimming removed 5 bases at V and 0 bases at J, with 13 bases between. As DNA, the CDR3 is TGTGCCAGCAGTCCCGGGAGAGGGGTGAACACTGAAGCTTTCTTT. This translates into CASSPGRGVNTEAFF.

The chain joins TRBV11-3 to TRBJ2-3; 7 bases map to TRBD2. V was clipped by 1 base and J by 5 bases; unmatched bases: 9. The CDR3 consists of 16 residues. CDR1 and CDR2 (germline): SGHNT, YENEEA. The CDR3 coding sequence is TGTGCCAGCAGCTTAGGTGGAACTAGCGTCGGAGATACGCAGTATTTT. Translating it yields CASSLGGTSVGDTQYF.

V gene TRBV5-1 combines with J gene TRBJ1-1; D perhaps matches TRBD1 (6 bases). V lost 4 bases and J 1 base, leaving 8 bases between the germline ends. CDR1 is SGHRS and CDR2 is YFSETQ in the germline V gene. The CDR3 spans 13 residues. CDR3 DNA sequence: TGCGCCAGCAGCCAACAGGGGAACACTGAAGCTTTCTTT. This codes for CASSQQGNTEAFF.

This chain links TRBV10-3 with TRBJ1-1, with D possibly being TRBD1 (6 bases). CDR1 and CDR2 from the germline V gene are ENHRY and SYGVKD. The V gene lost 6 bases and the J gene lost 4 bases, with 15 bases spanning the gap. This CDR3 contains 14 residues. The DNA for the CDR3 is TGTGCCATCAGCGGCGAGGGGGTGAGCACTGAAGCTTTCTTT. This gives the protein CAISGEGVSTEAFF.

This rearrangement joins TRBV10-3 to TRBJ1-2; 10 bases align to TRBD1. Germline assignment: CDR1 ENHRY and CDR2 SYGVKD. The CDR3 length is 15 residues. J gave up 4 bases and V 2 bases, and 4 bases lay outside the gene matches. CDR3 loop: CAISEDRGRVYGYTF. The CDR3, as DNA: TGTGCCATCAGTGAGGACAGGGGGCGGGTCTATGGCTACACCTTC.

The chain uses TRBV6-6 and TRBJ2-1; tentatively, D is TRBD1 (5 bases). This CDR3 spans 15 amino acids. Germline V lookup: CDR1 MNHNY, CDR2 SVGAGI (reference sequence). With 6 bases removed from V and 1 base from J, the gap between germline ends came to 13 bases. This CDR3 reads CASSSDSLSYNEQFF. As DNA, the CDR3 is TGTGCCAGCAGCTCTGACAGTTTATCCTACAATGAGCAGTTCTTC.

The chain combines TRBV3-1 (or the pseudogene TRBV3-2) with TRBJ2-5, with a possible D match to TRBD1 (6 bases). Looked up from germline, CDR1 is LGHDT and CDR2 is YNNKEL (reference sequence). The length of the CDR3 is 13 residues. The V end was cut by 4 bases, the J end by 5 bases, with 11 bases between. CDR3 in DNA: TGTGCCAGCAGCCCGCAGGGGCGGGAGACCCAGTACTTC. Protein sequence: CASSPQGRETQYF.

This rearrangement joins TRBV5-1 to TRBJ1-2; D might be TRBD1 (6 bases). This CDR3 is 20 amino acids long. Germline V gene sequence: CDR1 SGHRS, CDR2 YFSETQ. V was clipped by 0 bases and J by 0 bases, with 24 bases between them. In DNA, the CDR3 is TGCGCCAGCAGCTTGGGTTTTCCCCAGGGGCTTGCTTACACTAACTATGGCTACACCTTC. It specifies CASSLGFPQGLAYTNYGYTF.

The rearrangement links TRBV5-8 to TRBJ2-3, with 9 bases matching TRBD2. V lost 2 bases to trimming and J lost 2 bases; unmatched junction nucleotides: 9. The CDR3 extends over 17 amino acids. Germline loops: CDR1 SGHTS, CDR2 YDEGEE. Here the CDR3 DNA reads TGTGCCAGCAGCTTTTGGGTCACTAGCGGGTTCACAGATACGCAGTATTTT. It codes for CASSFWVTSGFTDTQYF.

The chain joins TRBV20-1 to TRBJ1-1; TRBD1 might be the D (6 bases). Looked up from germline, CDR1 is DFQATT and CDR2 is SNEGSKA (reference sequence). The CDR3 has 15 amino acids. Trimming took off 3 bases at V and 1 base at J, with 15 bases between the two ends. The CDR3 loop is CSASSLQGWNTEAFF. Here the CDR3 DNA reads TGCAGTGCTAGTTCCTTACAGGGTTGGAACACTGAAGCTTTCTTT.

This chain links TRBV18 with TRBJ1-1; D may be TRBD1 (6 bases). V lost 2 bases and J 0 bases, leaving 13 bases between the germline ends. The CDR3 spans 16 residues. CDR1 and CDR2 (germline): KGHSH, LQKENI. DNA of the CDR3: TGTGCCAGCTCACCAACCTCAGGGGCCCTGAACACTGAAGCTTTCTTT. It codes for CASSPTSGALNTEAFF.

CDR3 loop: CASSVGGNRGNEQFF. The CDR3 nucleotides are TGTGCCAGCAGCGTAGGAGGAAACAGAGGCAATGAGCAGTTCTTC. V is TRBV9 and J is TRBJ2-1; D is ambiguous. This CDR3 is 15 amino acids long. The germline V gene encodes CDR1 SGDLS and CDR2 YYNGEE. V was shortened by 0 bases and J by 6 bases, with 13 bases between the two germline ends. The complete variable domain, with remaining parts taken from reference TRBV9 and TRBJ2-1, reads DSGVTQTPKHLITATGQRVTLRCSPRSGDLSVYWYQQSLDQGLQFLIQYYNGEERAKGNILERFSAQQFPDLHSELNLSSLELGDSALYFCASSVGGNRGNEQFFGPGTRLTVL.

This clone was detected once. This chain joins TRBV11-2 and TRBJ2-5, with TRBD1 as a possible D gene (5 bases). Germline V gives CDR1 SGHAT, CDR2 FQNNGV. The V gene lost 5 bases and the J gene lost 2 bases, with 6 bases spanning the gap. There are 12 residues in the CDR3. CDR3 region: CASSQGQETQYF. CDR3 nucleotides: TGTGCCAGCAGCCAGGGACAAGAGACCCAGTACTTC.

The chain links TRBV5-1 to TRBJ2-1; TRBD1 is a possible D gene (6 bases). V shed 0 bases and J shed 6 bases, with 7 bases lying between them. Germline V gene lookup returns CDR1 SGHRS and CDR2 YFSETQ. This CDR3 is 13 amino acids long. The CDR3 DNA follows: TGCGCCAGCAGCTTGGCAGGGGTCAATGAGCAGTTCTTC. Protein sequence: CASSLAGVNEQFF. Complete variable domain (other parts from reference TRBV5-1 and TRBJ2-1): KAGVTQTPRYLIKTRGQQVTLSCSPISGHRSVSWYQQTPGQGLQFLFEYFSETQRNKGNFPGRFSGRQFSNSRSEMNVSTLELGDSALYLCASSLAGVNEQFFGPGTRLTVL.

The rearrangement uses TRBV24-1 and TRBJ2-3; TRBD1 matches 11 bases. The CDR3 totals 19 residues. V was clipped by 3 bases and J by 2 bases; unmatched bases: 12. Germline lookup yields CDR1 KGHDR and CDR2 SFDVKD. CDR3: CATSDAPGQGEIYTDTQYF. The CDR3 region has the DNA TGTGCCACCAGTGATGCACCGGGACAGGGGGAGATTTACACAGATACGCAGTATTTT.

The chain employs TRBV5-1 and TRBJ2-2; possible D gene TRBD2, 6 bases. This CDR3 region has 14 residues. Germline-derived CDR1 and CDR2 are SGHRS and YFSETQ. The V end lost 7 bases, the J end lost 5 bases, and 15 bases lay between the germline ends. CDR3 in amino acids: CASGWDLLTGELFF. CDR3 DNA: TGCGCCAGCGGATGGGACTTACTTACCGGGGAGCTGTTTTTT. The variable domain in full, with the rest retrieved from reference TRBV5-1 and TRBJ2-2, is KAGVTQTPRYLIKTRGQQVTLSCSPISGHRSVSWYQQTPGQGLQFLFEYFSETQRNKGNFPGRFSGRQFSNSRSEMNVSTLELGDSALYLCASGWDLLTGELFFGEGSRLTVL.

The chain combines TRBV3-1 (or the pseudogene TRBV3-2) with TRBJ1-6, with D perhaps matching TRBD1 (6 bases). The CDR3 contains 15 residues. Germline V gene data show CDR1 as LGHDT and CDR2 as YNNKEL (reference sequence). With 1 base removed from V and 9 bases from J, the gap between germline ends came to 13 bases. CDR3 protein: CASSQGGAGISPLHF. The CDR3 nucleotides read TGTGCCAGCAGCCAAGGGGGGGCAGGCATTTCACCCCTCCACTTT.